This T cell receptor beta chain originates from a study of T cells after yellow fever vaccination (dated by TCRdb to the late 2010s). Study-wide context: The SMART-Seq v4 Ultra Low Input RNA kit was used to prepare libraries from fractions with low cell numbers. Bulk TCR alpha and beta repertoires were sequenced longitudinally to track T-cell clones before and after primary and booster YFV17D yellow fever vaccination. Two healthy male donors, one aged 18 to 29 and one aged 30 to 39 years, were included in the cohort. Bulk PBMC replicates and cell subsets were isolated from blood drawn at multiple timepoints before and after both primary and secondary immunization.

With respect to this clonotype: Its antigen is still unknown. It has no much larger one-base neighbor in the sample; base qualities were not kept.

Synthesis of TCR cDNA relied on 5'RACE template switching, a step that introduced a universal primer site along with unique molecular identifiers. Priming for cDNA synthesis came from both the TCR alpha and TCR beta constant segments. Library amplification used two PCR steps, and the second PCR step added sample barcodes and sequencing adapters. Sequencing of the libraries was done on either Illumina HiSeq 2500 (2x100 bp) or NovaSeq (2x150 bp). The study's processing was this. Demultiplexing of reads and collapsing into UMI consensus sequences were performed with MIGEC, and V(D)J alignment was carried out with MiXCR. Vaccine-responding clonotypes were identified with edgeR using replicate PBMC samples, with FDR below 0.01 and a log2 fold change above 5 up to day 15 being required. CD4 or CD8 identity was assigned to each bulk clonotype according to whether the clonotype was present at higher abundance in the sequenced CD4 repertoire or the sequenced CD8 repertoire. TCRdb cleaned the public reads at Q25 with fastp, built clones with MiXCR and kept in-frame beta chains. Entries are consolidated by CDR3 protein sequence, retaining the most common genes and DNA. The V and J calls, along with clone size, are taken from TCRdb and not from the paper's own processing. This sample gives roughly 500,000 distinct CDR3 sequences in total; around 21% of them show up just once. Together, the top ten hold 14% of the sample.

Study-wide conclusions, independent of this receptor: Most clones expanded after primary vaccination (around 96% of CD4 and roughly 90% of CD8) were re-detected after the booster, suggesting that broad memory maintenance occurred. Because only a couple of donors were included in the study, the extent to which the findings can be generalized is limited. A small fraction of clonotypes appeared in both the CD4 and CD8 compartments, likely as a result of convergent recombination. Computational filtering was required because FACS-sorted repertoires could contain abundant contaminating clonotypes from the bulk population. The secondary T-cell response was found to be weaker but faster than the primary response, with a peak reached on day 5 rather than on day 15.

The junction shows trimming of 4 bases on V and 0 bases on J, plus 9 bases between the germline ends. Based on the germline V gene (reference sequence), the CDR1 and CDR2 sequences are SEHNR and FQNEAQ. The CDR3 sequence holds 14 residues, the cysteine and phenylalanine included. Of the read, only the CDR3 DNA is kept; its 42 bases are in frame from base 1. The sample's treatment or condition, from its label and the paper: live attenuated yellow fever vaccine strain. At each blood-draw timepoint, two biological replicates of bulk PBMCs were collected. PBMCs were isolated from peripheral blood using a standard Ficoll-Paque protocol. RNA was extracted with TriZol from bulk PBMCs, CD4 and CD8 fractions, and dextramer-positive and dextramer-negative fractions.

The rearrangement combines TRBV7-9 with TRBJ1-2, with the D gene uncertain. The sample consisted of PBMCs, taken 15 days after the yellow fever booster vaccination. This clonotype originated in a man aged 25-45 years who received the YFV17D yellow fever vaccine. The DNA reads TGTGCCAGCAGCTCAGACACAACTAACTATGGCTACACCTTC. Its amino acids are CASSSDTTNYGYTF.